These T cell receptor beta chains were read from a single sample in a study of blood T cell repertoires in COVID-19. Produced via immunoSEQ multiplex PCR; TCRdb's table is partial and in-frame only. This repertoire shows some 340,000 clones, over 90% found once; its top ten account for 3.9%. The sequenced sample consisted of PBMCs or T cells enriched from blood (not recorded which). These receptors came from a woman between 25 and 40 years old who had been exposed to COVID-19. Both conserved end residues are part of each CDR3. Fields, in order: J gene, clone size, V gene, D gene, CDR3 length, CDR3 DNA, CDR3 protein. The D gene is left open where the match is weak. Clone size, where shown, is once, few, many, or a class for clones that have expanded.

TRBJ2-5 | NA | TRBV2 | NA | 13 | TGTGCCAGCAGTTACAGGGATGTGGAGACCCAGTACTTC | CASSYRDVETQYF
TRBJ2-7 | few | TRBV6-5 | TRBD1 | 14 | TGTGCCAGCAGTTATAAGGGACAGACTTACGAGCAGTACTTC | CASSYKGQTYEQYF
TRBJ1-4 | NA | TRBV2 | NA | 17 | TGTGCCAGCCGCCTGACAGCTTCACAGTCGACTAATGAAAAACTGTTTTTT | CASRLTASQSTNEKLFF
TRBJ2-1 | once | TRBV19 | NA | 18 | TGTGCCAGTAGTATAGATTTCTTCATCCAGGGGCCGGGCAATGAGCAGTTCTTC | CASSIDFFIQGPGNEQFF
TRBJ1-2 | NA | TRBV10-3 | TRBD1 | 16 | TGTGCCATCAGTGAGTCGGGACAGGGCTCCCTCTATGGCTACACCTTC | CAISESGQGSLYGYTF
TRBJ2-1 | NA | TRBV25-1 | TRBD2 | 14 | TGTGCCAGCGGGGCACTAGCGGGGTACAATGAGCAGTTCTTC | CASGALAGYNEQFF
TRBJ1-2 | NA | TRBV5-6 | TRBD1 | 14 | TGTGCCAGCAGCTCGCCAGACAGGGTTCTAGGCTACACCTTC | CASSSPDRVLGYTF
TRBJ2-5 | NA | TRBV7-7 | TRBD1 | 15 | TGTGCCAGCAGCTTCCGGGACAGGGAGACGGAGACCCAGTACTTC | CASSFRDRETETQYF
TRBJ1-2 | NA | TRBV11-3 | NA | 14 | TGTGCCAGCAGCTCCCCCGCAGGGGCCTATGGCTACACCTTC | CASSSPAGAYGYTF
TRBJ1-2 | NA | TRBV3-1/TRBV3-2 | NA | 15 | TGTGCCAGCAGCCAAGATCAGCAGGGCTGGTATGGCTACACCTTC | CASSQDQQGWYGYTF
TRBJ2-7 | NA | TRBV5-5 | NA | 14 | TGTGCCAGCTGGGGGCTCAGCAACGCCTACGAGCAGTACTTC | CASWGLSNAYEQYF
TRBJ1-1 | NA | TRBV2 | TRBD1 | 15 | TGTGCCAGCACTAAAGAACAGGGGGCTGACACTGAAGCTTTCTTT | CASTKEQGADTEAFF
TRBJ1-1 | NA | TRBV5-4 | TRBD1 | 15 | TGTGCCAGCAGCGGGACAGGGTCTATGAACACTGAAGCTTTCTTT | CASSGTGSMNTEAFF
TRBJ2-3 | NA | TRBV5-1 | TRBD2 | 16 | TGCGCCAGCAGCTTGGCCTTGACTAGCGGTGCAGATACGCAGTATTTT | CASSLALTSGADTQYF
TRBJ1-4 | NA | TRBV7-9 | TRBD1 | 15 | TGTGCCAGCAGCGTAAACAGGGGGCTACGGGAAAAACTGTTTTTT | CASSVNRGLREKLFF
TRBJ2-5 | NA | TRBV11-1 | TRBD2 | 16 | TGTGCCAGCAGTTCAAAGCGGGGGACGCGACAAGAGACCCAGTACTTC | CASSSKRGTRQETQYF
TRBJ1-2 | NA | TRBV28 | TRBD1 | 15 | TGTGCCAGCAGCCTCGGGACAGGGTATGGGTATGGCTACACCTTC | CASSLGTGYGYGYTF
TRBJ1-2 | once | TRBV4-1 | NA | 13 | TGCGCCAGCAGCCAGGTAGCTAACTATGGCTACACCTTC | CASSQVANYGYTF
TRBJ2-1 | NA | TRBV27 | NA | 16 | TGTGCCAGCAGTTTATGGGGCCGATTCACCAGGGATGAGCAGTTCTTC | CASSLWGRFTRDEQFF
TRBJ2-3 | NA | TRBV7-6 | NA | 11 | TGTGCCAGCAGCTTCGGAGATACGCAGTATTTT | CASSFGDTQYF
TRBJ2-2 | NA | TRBV5-6 | NA | 16 | TGTGCCAGCGCCCATAGCCGAAGGGGCGGGGCCGGGGAGCTGTTTTTT | CASAHSRRGGAGELFF
TRBJ1-2 | NA | TRBV27 | NA | 16 | TGTGCCAGCAGCACAACGCGGACAAAGTCTAACTATGGCTACACCTTC | CASSTTRTKSNYGYTF
TRBJ1-4 | NA | TRBV5-4 | TRBD1 | 15 | TGTGCCAGCAGCCCCACCCCCCAGGGGGCGGAAAAACTGTTTTTT | CASSPTPQGAEKLFF
TRBJ1-3 | NA | TRBV18 | TRBD1 | 17 | TGTGCCAGCTCACCGACGACAGGGGACGGCTCTGGAAACACCATATATTTT | CASSPTTGDGSGNTIYF
TRBJ2-1 | NA | TRBV2 | TRBD1 | 18 | TGTGCCAGCAGATTGCCTGTGGTGAGGACAGGGGGTTACAATGAGCAGTTCTTC | CASRLPVVRTGGYNEQFF
TRBJ1-5 | few | TRBV6-1 | NA | 16 | TGTGCCAGCAGTGATTCGCCGGCGGCCAGTCATCAGCCCCAGCATTTT | CASSDSPAASHQPQHF
TRBJ1-4 | once | TRBV18 | TRBD1 | 15 | TGTGCCAGCTCACCGGACCTGGACAGGGCTGAAAAACTGTTTTTT | CASSPDLDRAEKLFF
TRBJ1-5 | NA | TRBV6-5 | TRBD1 | 13 | TGTGCCAGCAGTACAGGGGGCAATCAGCCCCAGCATTTT | CASSTGGNQPQHF
TRBJ2-5 | few | TRBV19 | NA | 14 | TGTGCCAGTAGTCGCCGGCAGACACAAGAGACCCAGTACTTC | CASSRRQTQETQYF
TRBJ1-2 | once | TRBV29-1 | NA | 13 | TGCAGCGCGCCACAGCGGGCTGGTGGGGGCTACACCTTC | CSAPQRAGGGYTF
TRBJ1-1 | NA | TRBV5-1 | NA | 16 | TGCGCCAGCAGCTTGGGTTCAGGGGCCCTGAACACTGAAGCTTTCTTT | CASSLGSGALNTEAFF
TRBJ1-1 | NA | TRBV7-2 | NA | 16 | TGTGCCAGCAGCCCCAAAGGAGGACGGCAGAACACTGAAGCTTTCTTT | CASSPKGGRQNTEAFF
TRBJ2-7 | NA | TRBV9 | NA | 13 | TGTGCCAGCAGCGTATACAACTACGGGGAGCAGTACTTC | CASSVYNYGEQYF
TRBJ1-2 | NA | TRBV19 | NA | 13 | TGTGCCAGTAGTATTTCAGGGTTCTATGGCTACACCTTC | CASSISGFYGYTF
TRBJ2-1 | NA | TRBV27 | NA | 14 | TGTGCCAGCGGTACTGGACTGACCTACAATGAGCAGTTCTTC | CASGTGLTYNEQFF
TRBJ1-4 | NA | TRBV18 | NA | 16 | TGTGCCAGCTCACCAGGCAGTCTAGCAACTAATGAAAAACTGTTTTTT | CASSPGSLATNEKLFF
TRBJ1-2 | NA | TRBV29-1 | NA | 12 | TGCAGCGTCCTCAATCGTCAGGGCGGGAGCACCTTC | CSVLNRQGGSTF
TRBJ2-7 | NA | TRBV18 | TRBD1 | 14 | TGTGCCAGCTCACAGGGACAGGGTGGCTCCGAGCAGTACTTC | CASSQGQGGSEQYF
TRBJ1-2 | NA | TRBV6-5 | NA | 13 | TGTGCCAGCACGGCAGGCGTTAACTATGGCTACACCTTC | CASTAGVNYGYTF
TRBJ1-5 | NA | TRBV2 | NA | 13 | TGTGCCAGCAGTGGGGGAGGGCGGCAGCCCCAGCATTTT | CASSGGGRQPQHF
TRBJ2-7 | once | TRBV19 | TRBD1 | 15 | TGTGCCAGTAGTCCGGGGACAGGTTTCGCCTACGAGCAGTACTTC | CASSPGTGFAYEQYF
TRBJ1-3 | NA | TRBV20-1 | NA | 11 | TGCAGTGCTAGACGTGGAAACACCATATATTTT | CSARRGNTIYF
TRBJ1-2 | NA | TRBV25-1 | NA | 16 | TGTGCCAGCAGTGCTTTCAGGGTTCTAGGAAACTATGGCTACACCTTC | CASSAFRVLGNYGYTF
TRBJ2-7 | NA | TRBV27 | TRBD1 | 15 | TGTGCCAGCAGTACGTCCGGGACAGGGGGCTACGAGCAGTACTTC | CASSTSGTGGYEQYF
TRBJ2-7 | NA | TRBV24-1 | TRBD2 | 13 | TGTGCCACCAGTGATTTCGGGACTAGTAAGCAGTACTTC | CATSDFGTSKQYF
TRBJ1-1 | once | TRBV19 | NA | 15 | TGTGCCAGTAGTGCCCTATCCGGTCGGGACACTGAAGCTTTCTTT | CASSALSGRDTEAFF
TRBJ2-4 | NA | TRBV7-2 | NA | 13 | TGTGCCAGCAGCCCTAGGGGGACGTACATTCAGTACTTC | CASSPRGTYIQYF
TRBJ1-2 | once | TRBV12-3/TRBV12-4 | NA | 12 | TGTGCCAGCAGTTTTTGGACAGATGGCTACACCTTC | CASSFWTDGYTF
TRBJ1-6 | NA | TRBV5-1 | NA | 15 | TGCGCCAGCAGCCTGAATGGACAAGTTAGGGGACCCCTCCACTTT | CASSLNGQVRGPLHF
TRBJ2-3 | once | TRBV12-3/TRBV12-4 | NA | 13 | TGTGCCAGCAGTTCCACCGCGAGAGATACGCAGTATTTT | CASSSTARDTQYF
TRBJ1-3 | NA | TRBV3-1/TRBV3-2 | NA | 12 | TGTGCCAGCAGCCAAGGCGGGCTGACCATATATTTT | CASSQGGLTIYF
TRBJ1-5 | once | TRBV12-5 | NA | 12 | TGTGCTAGTGGTTCACCTCAGCAGCCCCAGCATTTT | CASGSPQQPQHF
TRBJ2-3 | NA | TRBV4-3 | NA | 17 | TGCGCCAGCAGCCAAGATGGTACAGTGCCTAGCACAGATACGCAGTATTTT | CASSQDGTVPSTDTQYF
TRBJ1-1 | NA | TRBV7-9 | TRBD1 | 16 | TGTGCCAGCAGCTTTACCCGGGACAGATTGAACACTGAAGCTTTCTTT | CASSFTRDRLNTEAFF
TRBJ1-4 | NA | TRBV11-3 | NA | 17 | TGTGCCAGCAGCTTGAGGTGGTTCAGACAGCCAAATGAAAAACTGTTTTTT | CASSLRWFRQPNEKLFF